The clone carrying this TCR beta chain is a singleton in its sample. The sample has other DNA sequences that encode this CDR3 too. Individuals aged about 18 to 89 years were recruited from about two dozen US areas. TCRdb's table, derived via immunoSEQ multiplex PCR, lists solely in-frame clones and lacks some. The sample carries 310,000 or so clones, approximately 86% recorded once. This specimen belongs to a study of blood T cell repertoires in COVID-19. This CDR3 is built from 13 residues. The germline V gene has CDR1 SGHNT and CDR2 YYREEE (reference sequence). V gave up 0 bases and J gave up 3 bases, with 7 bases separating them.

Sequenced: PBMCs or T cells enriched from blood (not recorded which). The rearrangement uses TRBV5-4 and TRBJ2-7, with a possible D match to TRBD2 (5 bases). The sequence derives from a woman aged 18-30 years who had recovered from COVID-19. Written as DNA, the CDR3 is TGTGCCAGCAGCTTGGTCGGAGGCTACGAGCAGTACTTC. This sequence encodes CASSLVGGYEQYF. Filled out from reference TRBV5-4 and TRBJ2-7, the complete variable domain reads ETGVTQSPTHLIKTRGQQVTLRCSSQSGHNTVSWYQQALGQGPQFIFQYYREEENGRGNFPPRFSGLQFPNYSSELNVNALELDDSALYLCASSLVGGYEQYFGPGTRLTVT.